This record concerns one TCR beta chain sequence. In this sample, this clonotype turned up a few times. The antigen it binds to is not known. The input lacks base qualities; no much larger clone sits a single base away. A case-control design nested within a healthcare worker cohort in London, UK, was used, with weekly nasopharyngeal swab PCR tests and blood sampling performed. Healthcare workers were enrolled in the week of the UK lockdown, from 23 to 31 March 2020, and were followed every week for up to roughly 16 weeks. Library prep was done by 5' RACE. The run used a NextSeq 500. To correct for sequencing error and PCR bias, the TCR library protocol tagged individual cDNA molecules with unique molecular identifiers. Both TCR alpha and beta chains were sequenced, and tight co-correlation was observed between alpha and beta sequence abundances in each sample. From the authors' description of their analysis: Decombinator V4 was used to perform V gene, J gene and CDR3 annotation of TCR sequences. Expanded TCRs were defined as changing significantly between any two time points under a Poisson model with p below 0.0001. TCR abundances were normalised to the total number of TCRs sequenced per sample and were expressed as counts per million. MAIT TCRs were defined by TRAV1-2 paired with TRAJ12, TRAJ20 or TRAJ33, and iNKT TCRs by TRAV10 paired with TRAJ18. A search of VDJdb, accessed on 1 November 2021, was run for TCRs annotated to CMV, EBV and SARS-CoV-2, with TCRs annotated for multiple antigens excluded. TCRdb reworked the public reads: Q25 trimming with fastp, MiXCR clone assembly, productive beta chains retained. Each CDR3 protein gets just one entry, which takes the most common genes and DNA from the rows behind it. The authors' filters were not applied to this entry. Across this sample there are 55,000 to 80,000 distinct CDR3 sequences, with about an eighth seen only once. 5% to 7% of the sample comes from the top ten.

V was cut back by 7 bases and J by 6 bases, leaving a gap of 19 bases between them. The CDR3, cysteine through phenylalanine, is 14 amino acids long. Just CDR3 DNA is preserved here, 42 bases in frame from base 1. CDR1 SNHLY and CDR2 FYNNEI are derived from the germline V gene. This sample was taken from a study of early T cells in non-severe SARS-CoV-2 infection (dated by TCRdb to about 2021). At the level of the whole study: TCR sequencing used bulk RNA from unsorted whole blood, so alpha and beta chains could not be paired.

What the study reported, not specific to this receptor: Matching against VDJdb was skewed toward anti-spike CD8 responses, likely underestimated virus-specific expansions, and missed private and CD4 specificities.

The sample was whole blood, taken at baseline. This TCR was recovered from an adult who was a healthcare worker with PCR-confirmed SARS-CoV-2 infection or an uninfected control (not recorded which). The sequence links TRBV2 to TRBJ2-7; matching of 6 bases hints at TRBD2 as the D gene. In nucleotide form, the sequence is TGTGCCAGCAAGGCCGGGACTGCTGGGCGCGAGCAGTACTTC. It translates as CASKAGTAGREQYF.